Described below is a single T cell receptor (beta chain) sequence and its context. What it binds is not known. Germline CDR1 reads ENHRY; CDR2 reads SYGVKD. The V end lost 3 bases, the J end lost 0 bases, and 12 bases lay between the germline ends. CDR3 size: 15 residues. This specimen belongs to a study of siplizumab effects on memory and regulatory T cells. Points from the study as a whole: Just a small share of alloreactive clones was traced back to unstimulated subsets. Greater diversity than memory cells seemed evident in naive T cells, which also appeared to be major alloresponse contributors. Whether the proliferating Tregs (from siplizumab cultures) were suppressive was not confirmed.

TCR templates, some 10^5 per sample, were assayed. Data came from immunoSEQ multiplex PCR; TCRdb stores just in-frame clones and leaves some out. The table lists 99,000 or so clones, roughly 93% of them singletons. The source is a human donor in good health. The chain combines TRBV10-3 with TRBJ2-7; the D is unclear. The specimen sequenced was Tregs sorted from blood. CDR3 protein: CAISDRVRSSYEQYF. The CDR3 nucleotides are TGTGCCATCAGTGATCGAGTTCGTAGCTCCTACGAGCAGTACTTC.